This is a list of T cell receptor beta chains from one sample in a study of blood T cell repertoires in COVID-19. TCRdb keeps only in-frame clones here, not all; method: immunoSEQ multiplex PCR. Here the sample spans roughly 80,000 clones, approximately 79% being singletons. Sequencing input: peripheral blood. The receptors originated from a man between 65 and 85 years old with active or convalescent COVID-19. Both conserved end residues are part of each CDR3. The order of the fields is J gene, D gene, V gene, clone size, CDR3 DNA, CDR3 protein. A D gene is named only where the DNA matches it firmly. Size tells how often a clone was seen (once, few, many) or the class of an expanded clone, and some rows leave it out.

TRBJ1-5	-	TRBV10-2	-	TGCGCCAGCACCCAAGGGGGGGGATATCAGCCCCAGCATTTT	CASTQGGGYQPQHF
TRBJ2-1	-	TRBV11-2	-	TGTGCCAGCAGCTTAGTATGGGGGCCAAGGGGAGAGCAGTTCTTC	CASSLVWGPRGEQFF
TRBJ2-7	TRBD2	TRBV5-5	many	TGTGCCAGCAGCGCAAACGGGGGGTTCTCCTACGAGCAGTACTTC	CASSANGGFSYEQYF
TRBJ1-5	TRBD1	TRBV19	-	TGTGCCACGAAGGGACAGGGGGATCAGCCCCAGCATTTT	CATKGQGDQPQHF
TRBJ2-1	TRBD1	TRBV16	-	TGTGCCAGCAGCCAATCCAATCGACAGGGTGAGTTCTTC	CASSQSNRQGEFF
TRBJ2-7	TRBD1	TRBV3-1/TRBV3-2	-	TGTGCCAGCAGCCTACAGGGGGCAAAGTACTTC	CASSLQGAKYF
TRBJ2-3	TRBD1	TRBV4-2	many	TGTGCCAGCAGCCAAGTAACCCCAGGGGGCGGAACGCAGTATTTT	CASSQVTPGGGTQYF
TRBJ1-2	TRBD1	TRBV7-2	-	TGTGCCAGCAGCCTCGGGACAGACTATGGCTACACCTTC	CASSLGTDYGYTF
TRBJ1-3	-	TRBV9	-	TGTGCCAGCAGCGTAGAAGATGGAGTCCCCTCTGGAAACACCATATATTTT	CASSVEDGVPSGNTIYF
TRBJ1-2	TRBD1	TRBV28	few	TGTGCCAGCAGTTCCACCTTGGGACAGGGGAAAGGCTACACCTTC	CASSSTLGQGKGYTF
TRBJ2-7	TRBD2	TRBV11-2	-	TGTGCCAGCCACGTTTCACCCCAGCGGGGGAACTACGAGCAGTACTTC	CASHVSPQRGNYEQYF
TRBJ1-5	-	TRBV6-6	-	TGTGCCAGCCAGGGGAGCAGGGGCCGTAGCAATCAGCCCCAGCATTTT	CASQGSRGRSNQPQHF
TRBJ1-2	-	TRBV28	-	TGTGCCAGCAGTTCCCCTGGGGGCCTGACTAACTATGGCTACACCTTC	CASSSPGGLTNYGYTF
TRBJ1-1	-	TRBV29-1	-	TGCAGCGTTGGCAGGGGAACTGAAGCTTTCTTT	CSVGRGTEAFF
TRBJ2-5	TRBD1	TRBV24-1	-	TGTGCCACCAGTGACCAGGGACAGGGGCAAGAGACCCAGTACTTC	CATSDQGQGQETQYF
TRBJ1-1	-	TRBV28	-	TGTGCCAGCAGTTTAATACAGGGGAACACTGAAGCTTTCTTT	CASSLIQGNTEAFF
TRBJ2-1	-	TRBV19	-	TGTGCCAGTAGTATAGACTGGACCCATGAAGTGCTGGACACATACAATGAGCAGTTCTTC	CASSIDWTHEVLDTYNEQFF
TRBJ2-1	-	TRBV7-3	few	TGTGTTCCAGGCCCCCCACAGGCATCAAAAAAGGAGAATGAGCAGTTCTTC	CVPGPPQASKKENEQFF
TRBJ2-3	-	TRBV19	once	TGTGCCAGTAGGGTTGTCGGTACGGATACGCAGTATTTT	CASRVVGTDTQYF
TRBJ2-3	TRBD2	TRBV30	-	TGTGCCTGGAGGGAGAGGATTAGCGGGGGCCTTATCAGAGATACGCAGTATTTT	CAWRERISGGLIRDTQYF
TRBJ1-5	-	TRBV7-9	-	TGTGCCAGCAGCGTTGCTGGAGGGAATCAGCCCCAGCATTTT	CASSVAGGNQPQHF
TRBJ2-3	TRBD1	TRBV20-1	once	TGCAGTGCTAGTCCAGGACAGGGGGCCGGAGATACGCAGTATTTT	CSASPGQGAGDTQYF
TRBJ1-4	TRBD1	TRBV5-4	-	TGTGCCAGCAGCTTGGCCGGTCAGGGGGCTTGGGAAAAACTGTTTTTT	CASSLAGQGAWEKLFF
TRBJ1-5	-	TRBV28	-	TGTGCCAGCAGTTCGGGTCAGGCGGCAGGGAATCAGCCCCAGCATTTT	CASSSGQAAGNQPQHF
TRBJ2-5	-	TRBV30	-	TGTGCCTGGAGTGTACTGGGCTATCCGTACTTC	CAWSVLGYPYF
TRBJ2-3	-	TRBV2	few	TGTGCCAGCAGGAAGGACAGTTTTACAGATACGCAGTATTTT	CASRKDSFTDTQYF
TRBJ2-3	TRBD1	TRBV25-1	-	TGTGCCAGCAGTGACCGCTGGGGGCAGGGGGTGGTAGATACGCAGTATTTT	CASSDRWGQGVVDTQYF
TRBJ2-3	-	TRBV7-6	once	TGTGCCAGCAGCTCCCAACCGGGTAGCACAGATACGCAGTATTTT	CASSSQPGSTDTQYF
TRBJ2-7	-	TRBV18	-	TGTGCCAGCTCAAGGCGGGAAACCCCCTACGAGCAGTACTTC	CASSRRETPYEQYF
TRBJ1-1	-	TRBV7-8	-	TGTGCCAGCAGCTCACAGGGTAGGAACACTGAAGCTTTCTTT	CASSSQGRNTEAFF
TRBJ1-3	-	TRBV7-6	-	TGTGCCAGCAGCTTAGTGGGCCCGGGCGGGAGCTCTGGAAACACCATATATTTT	CASSLVGPGGSSGNTIYF
TRBJ1-2	-	TRBV24-1	-	TGTGCCACCAGTGATTTTAGTAGTAACTATGGCTACACCTTC	CATSDFSSNYGYTF
TRBJ2-2	-	TRBV30	few	TGTGCCTGGAGTGGAGGGCTACACACCGGGGAGCTGTTTTTT	CAWSGGLHTGELFF
TRBJ1-1	-	TRBV19	-	TGTGCCAGTAGGGATGGAGGGTCGAACACTGAAGCTTTCTTT	CASRDGGSNTEAFF
TRBJ1-2	TRBD1	TRBV6-5	-	TGTGCCAGCAGCCGGGACAGAGCTAACTATGGCTACACCTTC	CASSRDRANYGYTF
TRBJ2-5	-	TRBV18	-	TGTGCCAGCTCACCAGGGGGGAGAGAGACCCAGTACTTC	CASSPGGRETQYF
TRBJ1-6	-	TRBV13	few	TGTGCCAGCAAAAACCGGGGGGGCCCCACTGGCTCACCCCTCCACTTT	CASKNRGGPTGSPLHF
TRBJ1-5	-	TRBV28	-	TGTGCCAGCAGTGGCTCTGCGGTGGGAGAGCCCCAGCATTTT	CASSGSAVGEPQHF
TRBJ1-5	-	TRBV30	-	TGTGCCTGGAGTGCAGGGAATGGAAGGGATCAGCCCCAGCATTTT	CAWSAGNGRDQPQHF